The 2 T cell receptor beta chains given below trace back to one sample, sequenced in a study of blood T cell repertoires in COVID-19. Sequencing used immunoSEQ multiplex PCR; TCRdb keeps in-frame clones, though not all of them. Among a few hundred thousand clones listed, about nine tenths were seen once. Sequenced: PBMCs or T cells enriched from blood (not recorded which). The receptor source for this set is a man aged 25 to 40 in a cohort exposed to, infected with or recovered from COVID-19 (not recorded which).

The chain combines TRBV5-1 with TRBJ1-1, with D maybe TRBD1 (6 bases). The CDR3 totals 16 residues. With 4 bases removed from V and 5 bases from J, the gap between germline ends came to 21 bases. Germline lookup yields CDR1 SGHRS and CDR2 YFSETQ. The CDR3 region has the DNA TGCGCCAGCAGCCTGCAGGGGCCGAACGGTCGGACTGAAGCTTTCTTT. It specifies CASSLQGPNGRTEAFF.

The chain uses TRBV28 and TRBJ2-1; the match to TRBD2 covers 11 bases. The junction had 24 bases not matched to a gene; V was cut back by 5 bases and J by 3 bases. CDR3 size: 22 residues. The germline V gene encodes CDR1 MDHEN and CDR2 SYDVKM. CDR3 nucleotides: TGTGCCAGCAGTGGCCAGACAGGCGGTGGTATAGCGGGAGGGCTCAACTACAATGAGCAGTTCTTC. Its protein product is CASSGQTGGGIAGGLNYNEQFF. Combining the CDR3 with reference TRBV28 and TRBJ2-1 gives the whole variable domain DVKVTQSSRYLVKRTGEKVFLECVQDMDHENMFWYRQDPGLGLRLIYFSYDVKMKEKGDIPEGYSVSREKKERFSLILESASTNQTSMYLCASSGQTGGGIAGGLNYNEQFFGPGTRLTVL.